Listed below are T cell receptor beta chains from one sample, sequenced in a study of T cell responses to AZD1222 COVID-19 vaccine. The data were produced by immunoSEQ multiplex PCR, yet TCRdb's version contains in-frame clones alone and is incomplete. The sample includes roughly 190,000 clones, just over 90% of them seen just once. This sample comprised peripheral blood, obtained on day 0 of AZD1222 vaccination. Every receptor here comes from an adult in good health. CDR3s include the opening cysteine and the closing phenylalanine or tryptophan. Each record gives: V gene, J gene, CDR3 length, CDR3 protein.

v_call: TRBV6-1; j_call: TRBJ1-1; cdr3_length: 10; cdr3_aa: CASSDPEAFF
v_call: TRBV7-6; j_call: TRBJ2-7; cdr3_length: 17; cdr3_aa: CASSLARASGRAYEQYF
v_call: TRBV18; j_call: TRBJ2-3; cdr3_length: 13; cdr3_aa: CASSRAETDTQYF
v_call: TRBV3-1/TRBV3-2; j_call: TRBJ1-5; cdr3_length: 16; cdr3_aa: CASSQTRGQGNQPQHF
v_call: TRBV3-1/TRBV3-2; j_call: TRBJ2-7; cdr3_length: 16; cdr3_aa: CASSQDLSSGGAEQYF
v_call: TRBV19; j_call: TRBJ1-1; cdr3_length: 17; cdr3_aa: CASTPGTGVEMNTEAFF
v_call: TRBV16; j_call: TRBJ2-2; cdr3_length: 15; cdr3_aa: CASSRPGPNTGELFF
v_call: TRBV3-1/TRBV3-2; j_call: TRBJ2-3; cdr3_length: 13; cdr3_aa: CASSLQSADTQYF
v_call: TRBV18; j_call: TRBJ1-2; cdr3_length: 14; cdr3_aa: CASSPPSVEGGYTF
v_call: TRBV7-8; j_call: TRBJ2-7; cdr3_length: 11; cdr3_aa: CASSPQYEQYF
v_call: TRBV6-5; j_call: TRBJ1-2; cdr3_length: 11; cdr3_aa: CASRAYYGYTF
v_call: TRBV3-1/TRBV3-2; j_call: TRBJ2-1; cdr3_length: 15; cdr3_aa: CASSQTSGANNEQFF
v_call: TRBV6-5; j_call: TRBJ2-7; cdr3_length: 14; cdr3_aa: CASSYSQIAYEQYF
v_call: TRBV6-1; j_call: TRBJ2-2; cdr3_length: 16; cdr3_aa: CASSEFRTGNTGELFF
v_call: TRBV18; j_call: TRBJ1-4; cdr3_length: 15; cdr3_aa: CASSNHPGPGEKLFF
v_call: TRBV2; j_call: TRBJ2-7; cdr3_length: 14; cdr3_aa: CASSVSGGPYEQYF
v_call: TRBV3-1/TRBV3-2; j_call: TRBJ1-1; cdr3_length: 14; cdr3_aa: CASSPYGGGVEAFF
v_call: TRBV6-5; j_call: TRBJ2-7; cdr3_length: 14; cdr3_aa: CASSYGLGPYEQYF
v_call: TRBV10-1; j_call: TRBJ2-2; cdr3_length: 19; cdr3_aa: CASSESTLSNVGATGELFF
v_call: TRBV2; j_call: TRBJ1-2; cdr3_length: 13; cdr3_aa: CASSGGEDYGYTF
v_call: TRBV20-1; j_call: TRBJ1-1; cdr3_length: 10; cdr3_aa: CGVWGTEAFF
v_call: TRBV12-3/TRBV12-4; j_call: TRBJ1-1; cdr3_length: 13; cdr3_aa: CASSLVGTVEAFF
v_call: TRBV12-5; j_call: TRBJ1-1; cdr3_length: 11; cdr3_aa: CASGLSTEAFF
v_call: TRBV4-1; j_call: TRBJ1-3; cdr3_length: 18; cdr3_aa: CASSHHLGVHISGNTIYF
v_call: TRBV27; j_call: TRBJ1-4; cdr3_length: 16; cdr3_aa: CASSLSFGETNEKLFF
v_call: TRBV10-1; j_call: TRBJ1-2; cdr3_length: 13; cdr3_aa: CASSDTLNYGYTF
v_call: TRBV7-9; j_call: TRBJ1-2; cdr3_length: 16; cdr3_aa: CASRGAFGVRGYGYTF
v_call: TRBV29-1; j_call: TRBJ2-1; cdr3_length: 14; cdr3_aa: CSVVQVMNYNEQFF
v_call: TRBV11-2; j_call: TRBJ2-2; cdr3_length: 14; cdr3_aa: CASSFREETGELFF
v_call: TRBV4-2; j_call: TRBJ2-1; cdr3_length: 16; cdr3_aa: CASSQDPGGAIYEQFF
v_call: TRBV5-1; j_call: TRBJ2-1; cdr3_length: 14; cdr3_aa: CASTGQGGINEQFF
v_call: TRBV7-2; j_call: TRBJ1-1; cdr3_length: 13; cdr3_aa: CASSLAYRVNAFF
v_call: TRBV5-8; j_call: TRBJ1-5; cdr3_length: 15; cdr3_aa: CASSLDPGSLQPQHF
v_call: TRBV6-1; j_call: TRBJ1-1; cdr3_length: 13; cdr3_aa: CASSERLNTEAFF
v_call: TRBV7-7; j_call: TRBJ2-7; cdr3_length: 15; cdr3_aa: CASSSDRTRAYEQYF
v_call: TRBV5-4; j_call: TRBJ1-1; cdr3_length: 16; cdr3_aa: CASSLARTGSNTEAFF
v_call: TRBV3-1/TRBV3-2; j_call: TRBJ1-1; cdr3_length: 14; cdr3_aa: CASSLTGANTEAFF
v_call: TRBV4-1; j_call: TRBJ2-7; cdr3_length: 13; cdr3_aa: CASSQDLVGEQYF